This T cell receptor (beta chain) is from a study of sequential checkpoint blockade in melanoma. At the level of the study: 90 to 95 pretreatment tumor DNA samples were TCRβ immunosequenced. Twenty-two patients had matched tumor biopsies before treatment and at week 13 after nivolumab or ipilimumab alone. Findings and caveats of the study: Tumor T-cell fraction and clonality correlated with PD-L1 and CD8+ counts.

Specified treatment: randomized to nivolumab then ipilimumab (arm A) or the reverse (arm B). No patient had prior DNA-damaging chemotherapy. There are 15 residues in the CDR3. The ends lost 0 bases at V and 3 bases at J; junction bases unmatched: 5. In germline, CDR1 is SGHNT, CDR2 YENEEA. TCRdb's table, derived via immunoSEQ multiplex PCR, lists solely in-frame clones and lacks some. There are about 20,000 clones in the sample; less than 30% occur only once, and around 7.2% lies in the top ten. As concerns this clone: Antigen unknown.

The rearrangement joins TRBV11-3 to TRBJ2-7, with 7 nucleotides matching TRBD1. This clonotype originated in a human donor with melanoma. The sample was tumor tissue (inferred from file names), taken from a patient given nivolumab and ipilimumab in sequence. The CDR3 region is CASSLEGTAIYEQYF. DNA for the CDR3: TGTGCCAGCAGCTTAGAAGGGACAGCAATCTACGAGCAGTACTTC.